These T cell receptor beta chains were read from a single sample in a study of OX40 agonist ivuxolimab in advanced cancers. The repertoire was sequenced with immunoSEQ multiplex PCR; TCRdb's copy has only in-frame clones and lacks some. The sample shows 60,000 to 70,000 clones, 82% of them seen only once. This specimen consisted of CD4+ or CD8+ T cells sorted from blood, obtained in a trial of the OX40 agonist ivuxolimab. These receptors were collected from an adult with an advanced solid tumor such as melanoma, head and neck, liver or kidney cancer. The CDR3 runs from the conserved cysteine through the conserved F or W. Each record gives: J gene, clone size, V gene, D gene, CDR3 protein, CDR3 DNA. D genes are given only for firm matches. The size of a clone is reported for some rows only, either as once, few or many, or as a class for expanded clones.

J gene: TRBJ2-5
clone size: NA
V gene: TRBV7-8
D gene: NA
CDR3 protein: CASSLVGGAEGTQYF
CDR3 DNA: TGTGCCAGCAGCTTAGTGGGTGGGGCCGAAGGGACCCAGTACTTC

J gene: TRBJ2-1
clone size: many
V gene: TRBV15
D gene: TRBD2
CDR3 protein: CATSRDPGGSYNEQFF
CDR3 DNA: TGTGCCACCAGCAGAGATCCGGGGGGCTCCTACAATGAGCAGTTCTTC

J gene: TRBJ1-2
clone size: NA
V gene: TRBV7-9
D gene: NA
CDR3 protein: CASIGSVGVRGYTF
CDR3 DNA: TGTGCCAGCATCGGATCTGTAGGGGTTCGTGGCTACACCTTC

J gene: TRBJ1-3
clone size: NA
V gene: TRBV9
D gene: NA
CDR3 protein: CASSGRRGGNTIYF
CDR3 DNA: TGTGCCAGCAGCGGCCGGAGAGGGGGAAACACCATATATTTT

J gene: TRBJ2-7
clone size: NA
V gene: TRBV7-2
D gene: TRBD1
CDR3 protein: CASSLWTGEVYEQYF
CDR3 DNA: TGTGCCAGCAGCCTTTGGACAGGGGAGGTGTACGAGCAGTACTTC

J gene: TRBJ2-2
clone size: NA
V gene: TRBV28
D gene: TRBD1
CDR3 protein: CASRVQGSGELFF
CDR3 DNA: TGTGCCAGCAGGGTACAGGGGTCCGGGGAGCTGTTTTTT

J gene: TRBJ1-1
clone size: few
V gene: TRBV7-9
D gene: NA
CDR3 protein: CASSLSGRYTEAFF
CDR3 DNA: TGTGCCAGCAGCTTATCAGGCAGATACACTGAAGCTTTCTTT

J gene: TRBJ1-2
clone size: NA
V gene: TRBV7-2
D gene: TRBD1
CDR3 protein: CASSFGDRGPIYGYTF
CDR3 DNA: TGTGCCAGCAGCTTCGGGGACAGGGGACCCATCTATGGCTACACCTTC

J gene: TRBJ1-2
clone size: NA
V gene: TRBV2
D gene: NA
CDR3 protein: CASSEAQSANYGYTF
CDR3 DNA: TGTGCCAGCAGTGAAGCGCAGTCGGCTAACTATGGCTACACCTTC

J gene: TRBJ1-1
clone size: NA
V gene: TRBV7-2
D gene: NA
CDR3 protein: CASSLSGMGTEAFF
CDR3 DNA: TGTGCCAGCAGCTTATCAGGGATGGGGACTGAAGCTTTCTTT

J gene: TRBJ1-2
clone size: NA
V gene: TRBV28
D gene: NA
CDR3 protein: CASSPSFFNRQGRDGYTF
CDR3 DNA: TGTGCCAGCAGTCCCTCTTTTTTTAATCGGCAGGGGAGGGACGGCTACACCTTC

J gene: TRBJ2-7
clone size: NA
V gene: TRBV4-3
D gene: NA
CDR3 protein: CASSQVGDFSYEQYF
CDR3 DNA: TGCGCCAGCAGCCAAGTCGGGGACTTCAGCTACGAGCAGTACTTC

J gene: TRBJ1-5
clone size: NA
V gene: TRBV6-1
D gene: NA
CDR3 protein: CASTRGDQPQHF
CDR3 DNA: TGTGCCAGCACCCGGGGGGACCAGCCCCAGCATTTT

J gene: TRBJ2-1
clone size: NA
V gene: TRBV27
D gene: NA
CDR3 protein: CASSLEGANNEQFF
CDR3 DNA: TGTGCCAGCAGTTTAGAGGGAGCCAACAATGAGCAGTTCTTC

J gene: TRBJ1-2
clone size: NA
V gene: TRBV5-4
D gene: TRBD1
CDR3 protein: CASSAGTGDGYTF
CDR3 DNA: TGTGCCAGCAGCGCAGGGACAGGGGATGGCTACACCTTC

J gene: TRBJ2-7
clone size: NA
V gene: TRBV28
D gene: TRBD2
CDR3 protein: CASRLAATYEQYF
CDR3 DNA: TGTGCCAGCAGACTAGCGGCAACCTACGAGCAGTACTTC

J gene: TRBJ1-5
clone size: few
V gene: TRBV7-2
D gene: TRBD1
CDR3 protein: CASSFGQGNQPQHF
CDR3 DNA: TGTGCCAGCAGCTTCGGACAGGGCAATCAGCCCCAGCATTTT

J gene: TRBJ2-3
clone size: NA
V gene: TRBV29-1
D gene: TRBD2
CDR3 protein: CSVVSSGGATDTQYF
CDR3 DNA: TGCAGCGTTGTGTCTAGCGGGGGGGCCACAGATACGCAGTATTTT

J gene: TRBJ1-3
clone size: NA
V gene: TRBV4-3
D gene: NA
CDR3 protein: CASSQDGGYGNTIYF
CDR3 DNA: TGCGCCAGCAGCCAAGATGGGGGGTACGGAAACACCATATATTTT

J gene: TRBJ1-2
clone size: NA
V gene: TRBV7-2
D gene: TRBD1
CDR3 protein: CASSLDRGQGVYGYTF
CDR3 DNA: TGTGCCAGCAGCTTAGACCGGGGACAGGGGGTCTATGGCTACACCTTC

J gene: TRBJ2-4
clone size: NA
V gene: TRBV2
D gene: TRBD1
CDR3 protein: CASTLTGISKNIQYF
CDR3 DNA: TGTGCCAGCACCCTGACAGGGATCTCCAAAAACATTCAGTACTTC

J gene: TRBJ1-2
clone size: NA
V gene: TRBV5-1
D gene: NA
CDR3 protein: CASSLAGTGYGYTF
CDR3 DNA: TGCGCCAGCAGCTTGGCCGGGACTGGCTATGGCTACACCTTC

J gene: TRBJ2-7
clone size: NA
V gene: TRBV5-4
D gene: TRBD1
CDR3 protein: CASSRTDRVHYEQYF
CDR3 DNA: TGTGCCAGCAGCCGAACCGACAGGGTTCACTACGAGCAGTACTTC